The 15 T cell receptor beta chains reported below all come from one sample, sequenced in a study of T cell changes during pregnancy in multiple sclerosis. Clones were sequenced by immunoSEQ multiplex PCR, and TCRdb holds only the in-frame ones, with some missing. The sample records some 93,000 clones, about nine tenths being singletons. The sample was peripheral blood, taken after pregnancy. The receptor source for this set is a female donor in good health, enrolled as a control in a pregnancy study.

The chain links TRBV5-1 to TRBJ1-4; D unclear. The CDR3 runs to 13 residues. V was pared by 0 bases and J by 8 bases, with 8 bases between. Germline V gene data show CDR1 as SGHRS and CDR2 as YFSETQ. The CDR3 region has the DNA TGCGCCAGCAGCTTGGTGCCGGGGGAAAAACTGTTTTTT. It specifies CASSLVPGEKLFF.

The chain is built from TRBV19 and TRBJ2-7; 11 positions match TRBD1. Looked up from germline, CDR1 is LNHDA and CDR2 is SQIVND (reference sequence). The V and J ends lost 6 bases and 2 bases, in that order; junction bases with no gene match: 3. CDR3 length: 14 residues. The CDR3 region has the DNA TGTGCCAGTAGCCGGACAGGGGGCCCCTACGAGCAGTACTTC. This gives the protein CASSRTGGPYEQYF.

Comments on this clone: This CDR3 is also generated by other DNA sequences in the sample. The rearrangement uses TRBV7-2 and TRBJ1-6; D is uncertain. V was cut by 5 bases and J by 7 bases, with 15 bases left in between. Germline V gives CDR1 SGHTA, CDR2 FQGNSA. CDR3 length equals 15 residues. The DNA for the CDR3 is TGTGCCAGCAGCCCCCGCGCGCTCCTAAATTCACCCCTCCACTTT. It codes for CASSPRALLNSPLHF.

This clone was counted once. The chain combines TRBV9 with TRBJ2-7, with D maybe TRBD1 (5 bases). Trimming pared 0 bases from V and 3 bases from J, leaving 13 bases between. Germline CDR1 is SGDLS and CDR2 is YYNGEE. The CDR3 has 15 amino acids. The CDR3 sequence: CASSVGQGSFYEQYF. In nucleotides, the CDR3 is TGTGCCAGCAGCGTAGGTCAGGGAAGTTTCTACGAGCAGTACTTC.

V usage is TRBV6-1 and J usage is TRBJ2-1; D ambiguous. Germline V gene data show CDR1 as MNHNS and CDR2 as SASEGT. Trimming took 2 bases from V and 13 from J, leaving 18 bases between them. CDR3 length: 14 residues. The chain's CDR3 is CASSESRPISEQFF. The CDR3, as DNA: TGTGCCAGCAGTGAATCTCGTCCGATTAGTGAACAGTTCTTC.

This chain connects TRBV5-1 to TRBJ1-4; D possibly corresponds to TRBD1 (5 bases). The germline V gene has CDR1 SGHRS and CDR2 YFSETQ. The V gene lost 4 bases and the J gene lost 7 bases, with 17 bases spanning the gap. The CDR3 contains 15 residues. The DNA for the CDR3 is TGCGCCAGCAGCCATTCAGCGGGGCAGGGTGAAAAACTGTTTTTT. Amino acids: CASSHSAGQGEKLFF.

The chain joins TRBV11-2 to TRBJ1-2; no reliable D call. Per germline, CDR1 SGHAT and CDR2 FQNNGV. V shed 2 bases and J shed 4 bases, with 11 bases lying between them. This CDR3 region has 14 residues. CDR3 amino acids: CASSLMTGSYGYTF. The CDR3 region has the DNA TGTGCCAGCAGCTTAATGACTGGGAGCTATGGCTACACCTTC.

The chain couples TRBV7-3 to TRBJ1-1; no firm D call. Deletions cut 6 bases from V and 1 base from J, with 9 bases between. CDR3 size: 13 residues. Germline loops: CDR1 SGHTA, CDR2 FQGTGA. The chain's CDR3 is CASRAAPNTEAFF. CDR3 DNA: TGTGCCAGCAGGGCGGCCCCGAACACTGAAGCTTTCTTT.

The rearrangement joins TRBV7-9 to TRBJ2-5; 7 positions agree with TRBD2. CDR3 size: 14 residues. The V gene end was trimmed by 5 bases and the J gene end by 2 bases; junction bases not matched to a gene: 5. From germline, CDR1 is SEHNR and CDR2 FQNEAQ (reference sequence). The CDR3 DNA is TGTGCCAGCAGCCCCAGGACTAGACAAGAGACCCAGTACTTC. Its translation: CASSPRTRQETQYF.

The rearrangement links TRBV7-2 to TRBJ2-1; D gene ambiguous. Trimming removed 5 bases from V and 1 base from J, with 12 bases in between. Germline CDR1 and CDR2: SGHTA and FQGNSA. The CDR3 runs to 15 residues. CDR3 nucleotide sequence: TGTGCCAGCAGCGTCAGCAGGAATTCCTACAATGAGCAGTTCTTC. Amino acids: CASSVSRNSYNEQFF.

The V and J genes are TRBV28 and TRBJ1-3, with D possibly TRBD1 on 5 matching bases. CDR1 is MDHEN, CDR2 SYDVKM, per germline. V lost 7 bases, J lost 0 bases, and 16 bases lay in between. This CDR3 is 16 amino acids long. CDR3 nucleotide sequence: TGTGCCAGCACTTTTCTGGGGGGTATCTCTGGAAACACCATATATTTT. Encoded protein: CASTFLGGISGNTIYF.

Here the CDR3 reads CASSSTKGQGAYEQYF. CDR3 coding DNA: TGTGCCAGCAGCTCAACAAAGGGACAGGGGGCTTACGAGCAGTACTTC. This chain joins TRBV7-9 and TRBJ2-7; 12 bases agree with TRBD1. The V gene's germline CDR1 is SEHNR and CDR2 FQNEAQ (reference sequence). The length of the CDR3 is 16 residues. The trim removed 4 bases at V and 4 bases at J, leaving 8 bases unmatched.

A single count supports this clone. The chain combines TRBV4-2 with TRBJ1-1, with 7 positions matching TRBD1. From germline, CDR1 is LGHNA and CDR2 YNFKEQ. Unmatched junction bases numbered 7, after V lost 6 bases and J lost 3 bases. The CDR3 has 14 amino acids. CDR3 region: CASSNRGKDTEAFF. CDR3 coding DNA: TGTGCCAGCAGTAACAGGGGAAAGGACACTGAAGCTTTCTTT.

The V call is TRBV11-2, the J call TRBJ2-2; 12 bases agree with TRBD2. The CDR3 is 19 amino acids. CDR1 and CDR2 from the germline V gene are SGHAT and FQNNGV. With 4 bases clipped from V and 8 bases from J, the junction kept 17 bases outside the gene matches. The CDR3 is CASSSGGLAGRRGSGELFF. As DNA, the CDR3 is TGTGCCAGCAGCTCCGGAGGACTAGCGGGGAGGCGAGGGTCAGGGGAGCTGTTTTTT.

The chain employs TRBV19 and TRBJ2-1; 8 bases fit TRBD1. The CDR3 runs 15 residues. Germline trimming cut 3 bases from V and 4 bases from J; bases unmatched to any gene: 5. The germline V gene encodes CDR1 LNHDA and CDR2 SQIVND (reference sequence). The DNA of the CDR3 is TGTGCCAGTAGTATTGGGACAGGATCTTACAATGAGCAGTTCTTC. Residues: CASSIGTGSYNEQFF. Full variable domain (outside the CDR3, taken from reference TRBV19 and TRBJ2-1): DGGITQSPKYLFRKEGQNVTLSCEQNLNHDAMYWYRQDPGQGLRLIYYSQIVNDFQKGDIAEGYSVSREKKESFPLTVTSAQKNPTAFYLCASSIGTGSYNEQFFGPGTRLTVL.